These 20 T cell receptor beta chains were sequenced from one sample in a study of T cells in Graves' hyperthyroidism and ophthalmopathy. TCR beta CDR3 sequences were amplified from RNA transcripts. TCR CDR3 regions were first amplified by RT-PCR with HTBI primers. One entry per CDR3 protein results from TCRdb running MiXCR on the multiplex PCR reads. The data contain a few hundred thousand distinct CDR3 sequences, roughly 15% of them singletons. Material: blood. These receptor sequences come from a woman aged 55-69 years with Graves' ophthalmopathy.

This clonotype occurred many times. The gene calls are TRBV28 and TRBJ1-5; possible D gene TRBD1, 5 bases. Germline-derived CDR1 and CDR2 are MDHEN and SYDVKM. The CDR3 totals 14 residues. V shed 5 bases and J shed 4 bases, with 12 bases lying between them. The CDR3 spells CASSNPGGNQPQHF. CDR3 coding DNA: TGTGCCAGCAGTAACCCCGGGGGTAATCAGCCCCAGCATTTT. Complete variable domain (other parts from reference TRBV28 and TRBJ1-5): DVKVTQSSRYLVKRTGEKVFLECVQDMDHENMFWYRQDPGLGLRLIYFSYDVKMKEKGDIPEGYSVSREKKERFSLILESASTNQTSMYLCASSNPGGNQPQHFGDGTRLSIL.

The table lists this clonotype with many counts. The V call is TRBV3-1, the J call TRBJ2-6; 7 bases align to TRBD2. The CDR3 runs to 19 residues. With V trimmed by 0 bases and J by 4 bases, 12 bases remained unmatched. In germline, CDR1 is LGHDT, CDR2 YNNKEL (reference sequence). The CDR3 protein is CASSQDGSRTRSGANVLTF. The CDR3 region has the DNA TGTGCCAGCAGCCAAGATGGTAGTAGGACTAGATCCGGGGCCAACGTCCTGACTTTC.

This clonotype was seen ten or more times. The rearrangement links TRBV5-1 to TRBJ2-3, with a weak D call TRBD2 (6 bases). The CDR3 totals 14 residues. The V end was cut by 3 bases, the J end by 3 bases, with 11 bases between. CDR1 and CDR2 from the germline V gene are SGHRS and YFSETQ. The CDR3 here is CASSWRDGTDTQYF. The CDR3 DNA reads TGCGCCAGCAGCTGGAGGGATGGGACAGATACGCAGTATTTT.

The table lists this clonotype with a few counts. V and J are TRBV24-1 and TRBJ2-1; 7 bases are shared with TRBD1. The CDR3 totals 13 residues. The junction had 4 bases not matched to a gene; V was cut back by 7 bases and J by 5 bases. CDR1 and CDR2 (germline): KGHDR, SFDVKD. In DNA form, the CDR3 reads TGTGCCACCAGCCCCGGGACAGACAATGAGCAGTTCTTC. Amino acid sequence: CATSPGTDNEQFF.

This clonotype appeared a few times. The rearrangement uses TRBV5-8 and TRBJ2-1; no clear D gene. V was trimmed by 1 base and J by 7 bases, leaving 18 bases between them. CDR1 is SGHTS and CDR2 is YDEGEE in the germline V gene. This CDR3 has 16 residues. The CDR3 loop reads CASSLSTLMIMNEQFF. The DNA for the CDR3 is TGTGCCAGCAGCTTGAGCACCCTTATGATCATGAATGAGCAGTTCTTC.

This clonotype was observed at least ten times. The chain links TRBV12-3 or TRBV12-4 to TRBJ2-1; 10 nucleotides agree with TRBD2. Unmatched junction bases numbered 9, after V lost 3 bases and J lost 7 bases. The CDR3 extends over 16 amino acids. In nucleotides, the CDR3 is TGTGCCAGCAGTTTGGTACTAGCGGGAATGGGTAATGAGCAGTTCTTC. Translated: CASSLVLAGMGNEQFF.

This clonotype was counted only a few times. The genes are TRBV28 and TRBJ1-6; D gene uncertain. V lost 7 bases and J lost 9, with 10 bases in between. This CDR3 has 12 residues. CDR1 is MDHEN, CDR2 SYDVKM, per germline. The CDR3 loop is CASTALGSPLHF. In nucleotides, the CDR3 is TGTGCCAGCACCGCTCTGGGTTCACCCCTCCACTTT. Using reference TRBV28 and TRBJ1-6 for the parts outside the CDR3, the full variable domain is DVKVTQSSRYLVKRTGEKVFLECVQDMDHENMFWYRQDPGLGLRLIYFSYDVKMKEKGDIPEGYSVSREKKERFSLILESASTNQTSMYLCASTALGSPLHFGNGTRLTVT.

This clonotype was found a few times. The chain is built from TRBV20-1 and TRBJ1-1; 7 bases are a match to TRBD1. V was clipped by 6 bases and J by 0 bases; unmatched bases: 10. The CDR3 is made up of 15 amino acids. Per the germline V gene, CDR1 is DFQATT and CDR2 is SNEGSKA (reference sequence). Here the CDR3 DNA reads TGCAGTGCCCTCCCAGGGGGGGTGATGAACACTGAAGCTTTCTTT. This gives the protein CSALPGGVMNTEAFF.

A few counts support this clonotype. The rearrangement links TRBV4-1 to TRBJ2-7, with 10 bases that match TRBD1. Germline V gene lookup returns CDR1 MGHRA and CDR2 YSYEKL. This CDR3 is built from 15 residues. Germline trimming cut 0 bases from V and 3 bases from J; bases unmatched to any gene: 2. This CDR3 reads CASSQEGTGVYEQYF. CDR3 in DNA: TGCGCCAGCAGCCAAGAGGGGACAGGGGTCTACGAGCAGTACTTC.

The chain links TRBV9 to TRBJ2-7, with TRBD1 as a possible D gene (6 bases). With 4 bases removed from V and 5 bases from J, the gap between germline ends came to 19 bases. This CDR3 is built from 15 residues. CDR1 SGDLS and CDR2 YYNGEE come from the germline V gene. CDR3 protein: CASSFSPGHRNEQYF. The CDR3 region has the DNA TGTGCCAGCAGCTTCAGCCCGGGACACCGAAACGAGCAGTACTTC.

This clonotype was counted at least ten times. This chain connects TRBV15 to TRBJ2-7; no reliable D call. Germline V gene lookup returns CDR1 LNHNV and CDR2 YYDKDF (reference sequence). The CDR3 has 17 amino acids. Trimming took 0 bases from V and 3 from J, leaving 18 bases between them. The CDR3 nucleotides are TGTGCCACCAGCAGAGAGTTGGATAGGGAAATCGTCTACGAGCAGTACTTC. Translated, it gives CATSRELDREIVYEQYF.

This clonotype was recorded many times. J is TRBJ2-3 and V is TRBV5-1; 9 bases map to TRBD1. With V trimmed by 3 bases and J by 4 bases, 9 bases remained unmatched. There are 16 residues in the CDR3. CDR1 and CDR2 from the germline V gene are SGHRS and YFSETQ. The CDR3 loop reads CASSWGTGSRSDTQYF. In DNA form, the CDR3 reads TGCGCCAGCAGCTGGGGGACAGGGTCGCGGTCAGATACGCAGTATTTT.

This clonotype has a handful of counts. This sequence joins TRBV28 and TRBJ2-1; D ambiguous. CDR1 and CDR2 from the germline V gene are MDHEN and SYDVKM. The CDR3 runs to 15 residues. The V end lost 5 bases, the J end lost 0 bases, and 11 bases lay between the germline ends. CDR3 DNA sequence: TGTGCCAGCAGTAGAAATCCCCTCTCCTACAATGAGCAGTTCTTC. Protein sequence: CASSRNPLSYNEQFF.

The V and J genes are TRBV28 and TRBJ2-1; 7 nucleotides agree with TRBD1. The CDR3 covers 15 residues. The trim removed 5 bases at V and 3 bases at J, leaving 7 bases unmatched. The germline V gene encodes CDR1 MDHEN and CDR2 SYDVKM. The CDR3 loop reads CASSGPAGGYNEQFF. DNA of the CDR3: TGTGCCAGCAGTGGACCTGCAGGGGGCTACAATGAGCAGTTCTTC.

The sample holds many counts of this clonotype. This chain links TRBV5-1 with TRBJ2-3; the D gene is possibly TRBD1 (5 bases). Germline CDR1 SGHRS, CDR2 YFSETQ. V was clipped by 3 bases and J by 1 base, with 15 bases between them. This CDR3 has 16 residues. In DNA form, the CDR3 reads TGCGCCAGCAGCTCCGGACACACCGGCGGCACAGATACGCAGTATTTT. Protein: CASSSGHTGGTDTQYF.

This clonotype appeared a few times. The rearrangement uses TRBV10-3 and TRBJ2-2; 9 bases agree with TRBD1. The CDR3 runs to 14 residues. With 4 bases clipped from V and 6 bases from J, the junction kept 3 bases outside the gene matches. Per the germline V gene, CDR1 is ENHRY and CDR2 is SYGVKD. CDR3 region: CAISGQGGPGELFF. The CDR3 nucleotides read TGTGCCATCAGTGGACAGGGGGGGCCCGGGGAGCTGTTTTTT.

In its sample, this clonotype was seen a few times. CDR3 sequence reads: CASSLQGRYQPQHF. The CDR3 coding sequence is TGTGCCAGCAGCCTACAGGGGAGGTATCAGCCCCAGCATTTT. This chain connects TRBV6-1 to TRBJ1-5; 7 bases line up with TRBD1. The germline V gene encodes CDR1 MNHNS and CDR2 SASEGT. Losses at the gene ends were 6 bases for V and 5 bases for J; bases not matched to a gene: 7. The CDR3 loop spans 14 amino acids.

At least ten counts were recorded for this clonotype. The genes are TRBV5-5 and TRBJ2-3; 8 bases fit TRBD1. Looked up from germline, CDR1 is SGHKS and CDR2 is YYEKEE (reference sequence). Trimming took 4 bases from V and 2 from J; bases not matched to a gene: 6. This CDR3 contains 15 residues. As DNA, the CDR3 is TGTGCCAGCAGCGCCTGGACAGGGACCACAGATACGCAGTATTTT. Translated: CASSAWTGTTDTQYF. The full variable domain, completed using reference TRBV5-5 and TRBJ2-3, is DAGVTQSPTHLIKTRGQQVTLRCSPISGHKSVSWYQQVLGQGPQFIFQYYEKEERGRGNFPDRFSARQFPNYSSELNVNALLLGDSALYLCASSAWTGTTDTQYFGPGTRLTVL.

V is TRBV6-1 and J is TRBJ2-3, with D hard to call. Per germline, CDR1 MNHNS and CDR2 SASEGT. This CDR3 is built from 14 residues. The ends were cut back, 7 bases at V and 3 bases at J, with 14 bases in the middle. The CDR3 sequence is CASNRVHRTDTQYF. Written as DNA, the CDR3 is TGTGCCAGCAATCGGGTCCATAGAACAGATACGCAGTATTTT.

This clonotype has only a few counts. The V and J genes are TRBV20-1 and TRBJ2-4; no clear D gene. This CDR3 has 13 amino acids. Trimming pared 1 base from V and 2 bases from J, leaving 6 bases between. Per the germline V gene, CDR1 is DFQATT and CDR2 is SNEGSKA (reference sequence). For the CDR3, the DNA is TGCAGTGCTAGAGTTAGAACCAAAAACATTCAGTACTTC. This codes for CSARVRTKNIQYF.